This TCR beta chain came from a study of OX40 agonist ivuxolimab in advanced cancers. Notes on this clone: Its antigen is as yet unknown.

The V gene's germline CDR1 is SGHTS and CDR2 YDEGEE. Trimming removed 0 bases at V and 5 bases at J, with 9 bases between. This CDR3 spans 13 amino acids. Clones were sequenced by immunoSEQ multiplex PCR, and TCRdb holds only the in-frame ones, with some missing. The sample holds 35,000 or so clones, 89% seen once. Findings and caveats of the study: CD8+ T cells averaged more expanded clones than CD4+.

This chain links TRBV5-8 with TRBJ2-7, with D perhaps TRBD1 (5 bases). This specimen consisted of CD4+ or CD8+ T cells sorted from blood, obtained in a trial of the OX40 agonist ivuxolimab. The receptor was derived from an adult with an advanced solid tumor such as melanoma, head and neck, liver or kidney cancer. For the CDR3, the DNA is TGTGCCAGCAGCTTGGGCAGGGCTAACGAGCAGTACTTC. Translated, it gives CASSLGRANEQYF.